The 3 T cell receptor beta chains below were found in one sample sequenced in a study of T cell responses to AZD1222 COVID-19 vaccine. Only in-frame clones appear in the TCRdb table, and some are missing; sequencing was by immunoSEQ multiplex PCR. In the table there are under 100,000 clones, around 90% of which are singletons. Specimen: peripheral blood, collected 28 days after the second AZD1222 dose. All receptors come from an adult who received the AZD1222 COVID-19 vaccine.

The chain has TRBV15 and TRBJ2-2; no clear D. This CDR3 comprises 13 residues. From germline, CDR1 is LNHNV and CDR2 YYDKDF (reference sequence). With 0 bases removed from V and 4 bases from J, the gap between germline ends came to 3 bases. CDR3 DNA: TGTGCCACCAGCAGAGACGGCACCGGGGAGCTGTTTTTT. It specifies CATSRDGTGELFF.

This rearrangement joins TRBV6-5 to TRBJ1-6; unclear D gene. The germline gives CDR1 MNHEY, CDR2 SVGAGI. V was cut by 7 bases and J by 5 bases, with 15 bases left in between. The length of the CDR3 is 15 residues. In DNA, the CDR3 is TGTGCCAGCATGTGGTCTGTTGAGAATAATTCACCCCTCCACTTT. Amino acid sequence: CASMWSVENNSPLHF.

The chain is built from TRBV9 and TRBJ1-1, with D tentatively TRBD1 (5 bases). Germline V CDR1 and CDR2: SGDLS, YYNGEE. This CDR3 is built from 13 residues. V lost 1 base and J lost 5, with 9 bases in between. The CDR3 here is CASSVQGRTEAFF. The CDR3 coding sequence is TGTGCCAGCAGCGTACAGGGTCGGACTGAAGCTTTCTTT.